A selection of T cell receptor beta chains follows, all from one sample in a study of blood T cells in healthy people across ages. TCRdb reanalysed the 5' RACE reads using MiXCR and keeps one entry per CDR3 protein. The data show 1.5 million to 2 million distinct CDR3 sequences, 28% seen once. The sample taken for sequencing was blood. These TCRs come from a woman aged 30 to 39 in good health. Each CDR3 is given with its conserved first and last residue. Fields, in order: clone size, J gene, D gene, V gene, CDR3 protein, CDR3 DNA. The D gene is left open where the match is weak. Only some rows state a clone size, as once, few, many or a class for expanded clones.

NA	TRBJ1-5	NA	TRBV9	CASSASIWGQPQHF	TGTGCCAGCAGCGCGAGCATATGGGGGCAGCCCCAGCATTTT
NA	TRBJ2-1	NA	TRBV7-2	CANSPSDSSWFF	TGTGCCAACAGCCCCTCGGACTCGTCGTGGTTCTTC
NA	TRBJ1-1	NA	TRBV15	CATSRGATGKRTEAFF	TGTGCCACCAGCAGAGGGGCCACAGGGAAACGCACTGAAGCTTTCTTT
many	TRBJ2-3	TRBD2	TRBV12-3/TRBV12-4	CASRAGLADSDTQYF	TGTGCCAGCAGGGCGGGACTAGCGGACTCAGATACGCAGTATTTT
NA	TRBJ1-5	NA	TRBV24-1	CATSDDDGNNQPQHF	TGTGCCACCAGTGATGACGACGGAAACAATCAGCCCCAGCATTTT
NA	TRBJ2-7	TRBD2	TRBV28	CASRVGGSFYEQYF	TGTGCCAGCAGGGTGGGGGGGTCGTTCTACGAGCAGTACTTC
NA	TRBJ2-1	NA	TRBV20-1	CSAPRLNEQFF	TGCAGTGCTCCTAGATTGAATGAGCAGTTCTTC
few	TRBJ2-4	NA	TRBV7-2	CASSPGHIQYF	TGTGCCAGCAGCCCTGGACACATTCAGTACTTC
many	TRBJ1-2	NA	TRBV29-1	CSADSRRGYTF	TGCAGCGCCGACAGTCGAAGGGGCTACACCTTC
few	TRBJ2-7	NA	TRBV4-1	CASSRESGDDSNCEQYF	TGCGCCAGCAGCCGAGAATCAGGGGACGATTCAAACTGCGAGCAGTACTTC
NA	TRBJ2-3	TRBD1	TRBV7-2	CASSRGQAPDTQYF	TGTGCCAGCAGCCGTGGACAGGCTCCAGATACGCAGTATTTT
many	TRBJ2-7	TRBD2	TRBV5-5	CASSFAGGGGSYEQYF	TGTGCCAGCAGCTTTGCAGGCGGGGGGGGTTCCTACGAGCAGTACTTC
few	TRBJ2-7	NA	TRBV14	CASSQEGAHSYEQYF	TGTGCCAGCAGCCAAGAAGGGGCCCACTCCTACGAGCAGTACTTC
NA	TRBJ2-2	NA	TRBV7-9	CASRPGGTPTGELFF	TGTGCCAGCAGACCAGGGGGGACTCCGACCGGGGAGCTGTTTTTT
few	TRBJ2-7	NA	TRBV7-2	CASSFNRDTYEQYF	TGTGCCAGCAGCTTCAACAGGGATACCTACGAGCAGTACTTC
many	TRBJ2-1	NA	TRBV24-1	CATSDRSLALIDEQFF	TGTGCCACCAGTGACCGCTCGCTAGCCCTTATTGATGAGCAGTTCTTC
NA	TRBJ2-1	NA	TRBV19	CASSGSPSNEQFF	TGTGCCAGTAGCGGCTCACCCAGCAATGAGCAGTTCTTC
NA	TRBJ2-1	NA	TRBV2	CASSVLDGSNEQFF	TGTGCCAGCAGTGTGCTGGACGGATCCAATGAGCAGTTCTTC
NA	TRBJ2-6	NA	TRBV4-1	CASSQVSTVSGANVLTF	TGCGCCAGCAGCCAAGTTAGTACAGTCTCTGGGGCCAACGTCCTGACTTTC
NA	TRBJ1-2	NA	TRBV13	CASSFVAGGYTF	TGTGCCAGCAGCTTTGTGGCGGGGGGCTACACCTTC
few	TRBJ2-1	NA	TRBV7-9	CAGSFGRGGASYNEQFF	TGTGCCGGCAGCTTCGGCAGGGGTGGTGCCTCCTACAATGAGCAGTTCTTC
many	TRBJ2-7	TRBD1	TRBV6-2/TRBV6-3	CASSRDRMTGGINYEQYF	TGTGCCAGCAGTCGCGACAGGATGACAGGGGGCATTAACTACGAGCAGTACTTC
few	TRBJ1-2	NA	TRBV9	CASSVGRGKTGTPSNGYTF	TGTGCCAGCAGCGTAGGTCGGGGGAAAACAGGGACCCCCTCGAATGGCTACACCTTC
many	TRBJ1-2	NA	TRBV5-1	CASSLVGNGYTF	TGCGCCAGCAGCTTGGTCGGGAATGGCTACACCTTC
many	TRBJ1-5	NA	TRBV2	CASRGGSPNQPQHF	TGTGCCAGCAGGGGGGGGTCCCCCAATCAGCCCCAGCATTTT
NA	TRBJ2-1	TRBD2	TRBV7-2	CASSSVLVTSGSQNEQFF	TGTGCCAGCAGCTCCGTACTCGTCACTAGCGGGAGTCAAAATGAGCAGTTCTTC
NA	TRBJ2-7	NA	TRBV9	CASSVRTSDNEQYF	TGTGCCAGCAGCGTACGCACTTCAGACAATGAGCAGTACTTC
few	TRBJ2-7	TRBD2	TRBV9	CASSEAGGSYEQYF	TGTGCCAGCAGCGAAGCGGGGGGCTCCTACGAGCAGTACTTC
NA	TRBJ1-6	NA	TRBV12-3/TRBV12-4	CASSSHPNNSPLHF	TGTGCCAGCAGTTCCCACCCAAATAATTCACCCCTCCACTTT
many	TRBJ2-1	NA	TRBV11-2	CASSLGDFSYNEQFF	TGTGCCAGCAGCTTAGGCGACTTCTCCTACAATGAGCAGTTCTTC
NA	TRBJ2-5	NA	TRBV12-3/TRBV12-4	CASSRLDQETQYF	TGTGCCAGCAGTCGACTAGACCAAGAGACCCAGTACTTC
NA	TRBJ2-3	NA	TRBV15	CATSTPKSRTDTQYF	TGTGCCACCAGCACCCCAAAAAGCAGGACAGATACGCAGTATTTT
few	TRBJ2-4	NA	TRBV25-1	CASSDSWTIQYF	TGTGCCAGCAGTGATTCCTGGACCATTCAGTACTTC
few	TRBJ2-3	NA	TRBV12-3/TRBV12-4	CASSPLSPGAGITDTQYF	TGTGCCAGCAGTCCCCTCTCACCCGGAGCGGGTATCACAGATACGCAGTATTTT
few	TRBJ2-7	TRBD2	TRBV5-1	CASSLELAGGGLDEQYF	TGCGCCAGCAGCTTGGAGCTAGCGGGAGGAGGCTTAGACGAGCAGTACTTC
NA	TRBJ2-3	NA	TRBV6-2/TRBV6-3	CASSYPAGTGILNTQYF	TGTGCCAGCAGTTATCCGGCGGGCACAGGGATACTGAATACGCAGTATTTT
NA	TRBJ2-1	NA	TRBV28	CASSLPDWLKSSYNEQFF	TGTGCCAGCAGTCTCCCTGACTGGCTTAAGAGCTCCTACAATGAGCAGTTCTTC
NA	TRBJ1-1	NA	TRBV6-1	CASRKAGLRGTEAFF	TGTGCCAGCAGAAAGGCCGGACTGAGGGGCACTGAAGCTTTCTTT
NA	TRBJ2-7	TRBD2	TRBV20-1	CSAVAGAYEQYF	TGCAGTGCCGTAGCGGGAGCCTACGAGCAGTACTTC
few	TRBJ2-3	TRBD2	TRBV2	CASSEIASGGTDTQYF	TGTGCCAGCAGCGAAATCGCTAGCGGGGGGACAGATACGCAGTATTTT
NA	TRBJ2-1	TRBD2	TRBV9	CASSKAGASPDEQFF	TGTGCCAGCAGCAAAGCGGGAGCTAGCCCGGATGAGCAGTTCTTC
few	TRBJ2-5	TRBD2	TRBV20-1	CSARDRPAGETQYF	TGCAGTGCTAGAGATCGACCAGCGGGGGAGACCCAGTACTTC
many	TRBJ2-3	TRBD2	TRBV5-1	CASRSGGSIPDTQYF	TGCGCCAGCCGCAGCGGGGGGTCTATCCCAGATACGCAGTATTTT
NA	TRBJ2-7	NA	TRBV5-4	CASSGKPGISSYEQYF	TGTGCCAGCAGCGGAAAACCCGGGATCTCCTCCTACGAGCAGTACTTC
many	TRBJ1-4	TRBD1	TRBV5-1	CASSGGQSAKLFF	TGCGCCAGCAGCGGGGGACAGTCAGCAAAACTGTTTTTT
NA	TRBJ2-1	TRBD2	TRBV10-3	CAISGGTSGSDEQFF	TGTGCCATCAGTGGGGGGACTAGCGGGAGTGACGAGCAGTTCTTC
many	TRBJ2-1	NA	TRBV6-5	CASHRTNSYNEQFF	TGTGCCAGCCATCGGACAAACTCCTACAATGAGCAGTTCTTC
many	TRBJ2-5	NA	TRBV29-1	CSVEPRGFQETQYF	TGCAGCGTCGAACCTCGAGGTTTCCAAGAGACCCAGTACTTC
few	TRBJ1-1	TRBD1	TRBV10-3	CAIRAGTGDNMNTEAFF	TGTGCCATAAGAGCCGGGACAGGGGACAACATGAACACTGAAGCTTTCTTT
few	TRBJ2-1	TRBD2	TRBV29-1	CSVEDLGLAGGDWQFF	TGCAGCGTTGAAGATCTTGGCTTAGCGGGAGGGGATTGGCAGTTCTTC
few	TRBJ2-6	NA	TRBV12-3/TRBV12-4	CASRTAGGLSGANVLTF	TGTGCCAGCAGAACGGCCGGGGGGCTCTCTGGGGCCAACGTCCTGACTTTC
few	TRBJ2-6	TRBD2	TRBV20-1	CSARGAGGPAGANVLTF	TGCAGTGCTAGAGGAGCGGGAGGGCCTGCTGGGGCCAACGTCCTGACTTTC
NA	TRBJ2-5	TRBD1	TRBV7-6	CASSSQWGQWETQYF	TGTGCCAGCAGCTCCCAATGGGGACAGTGGGAGACCCAGTACTTC
NA	TRBJ1-1	TRBD1	TRBV20-1	CSAPAGTGVTEAFF	TGCAGTGCTCCCGCCGGGACAGGGGTCACTGAAGCTTTCTTT
NA	TRBJ2-1	TRBD2	TRBV9	CASSVVLAGARNEQFF	TGTGCCAGCAGCGTAGTTCTAGCGGGAGCAAGAAATGAGCAGTTCTTC
NA	TRBJ2-1	TRBD1	TRBV6-1	CASSEQGGYEQFF	TGTGCCAGCTCGGAACAGGGGGGCTATGAGCAGTTCTTC
NA	TRBJ2-1	NA	TRBV6-2/TRBV6-3	CASSYRQSYNEQFF	TGTGCCAGCAGTTACAGGCAATCCTACAATGAGCAGTTCTTC